This T cell receptor beta chain stems from a study of T cell clonality in common variable immunodeficiency. General study findings and limits: T cell subpopulation sequencing would be needed to explain CVID clonality.

Germline-derived CDR1 and CDR2 are DFQATT and SNEGSKA (reference sequence). Deletions cut 6 bases from V and 2 bases from J, with 14 bases between. The CDR3 consists of 13 residues. TCRdb's copy holds only in-frame clones and misses some; the assay was immunoSEQ multiplex PCR. This repertoire holds about 45,000 clones, and none appear only once. This clone has ten or more counts. Antigen: not known. The read comes to an end 3 residues before the CDR3 does, leaving the germline J gene to fill in the end. The receptor's source is a person aged 18 to 70 in good health. The sequencing sample was made of peripheral blood mononuclear cells. The chain has TRBV20-1 and TRBJ2-7, with D tentatively TRBD2 (5 bases). CDR3 amino acids: CSAARTPAYEQYF. The CDR3 bases that were read are TGCAGTGCCGCACGGACTCCAGCCTACGAG.